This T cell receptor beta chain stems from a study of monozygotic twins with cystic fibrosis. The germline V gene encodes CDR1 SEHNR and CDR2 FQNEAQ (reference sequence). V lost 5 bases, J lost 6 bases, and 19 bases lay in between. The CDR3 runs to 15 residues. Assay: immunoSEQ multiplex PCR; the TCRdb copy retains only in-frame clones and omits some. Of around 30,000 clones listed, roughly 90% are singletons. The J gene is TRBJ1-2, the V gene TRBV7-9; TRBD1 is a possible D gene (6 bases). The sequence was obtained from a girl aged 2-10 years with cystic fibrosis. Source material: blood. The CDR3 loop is CASSQHRGPLDGYTF. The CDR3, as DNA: TGTGCCAGCAGCCAGCACCGGGGGCCGCTGGATGGCTACACCTTC. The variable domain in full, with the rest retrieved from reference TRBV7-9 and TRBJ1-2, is DTGVSQNPRHKITKRGQNVTFRCDPISEHNRLYWYRQTLGQGPEFLTYFQNEAQLEKSRLLSDRFSAERPKGSFSTLEIQRTEQGDSAMYLCASSQHRGPLDGYTFGSGTRLTVV.